The rows below give T cell receptor beta chains drawn from one sample of a study of cytomegalovirus exposure and HLA in healthy donors. Produced via immunoSEQ multiplex PCR; TCRdb's table is partial and in-frame only. Of under 95,000 clones in the sample, less than 85% are singletons; the top ten hold under 1.2%. The specimen sequenced was PBMCs. The receptors shown here come from a male donor in good health and CMV-seronegative. CDR3s include the opening cysteine and the closing phenylalanine or tryptophan. D genes are given only for firm matches. Expanded clones are given a class, and other clones once, few, many or no size at all.

clone size,V gene,D gene,J gene,CDR3 protein,CDR3 DNA
.,TRBV9,.,TRBJ2-2,CASSVVVGQGTGELFF,TGTGCCAGCAGCGTAGTAGTGGGCCAGGGTACCGGGGAGCTGTTTTTT
.,TRBV28,TRBD1,TRBJ1-2,CASSPGGQGDYGYTF,TGTGCCAGCAGCCCTGGGGGACAGGGGGACTATGGCTACACCTTC
.,TRBV7-9,.,TRBJ2-3,CASRGVGTDTQYF,TGTGCCAGCCGGGGTGTGGGCACAGATACGCAGTATTTT
.,TRBV6-1,.,TRBJ1-2,CASSESYGYTF,TGTGCCAGCAGTGAATCGTATGGCTACACCTTC
.,TRBV5-1,.,TRBJ2-5,CASSRSQETQYF,TGCGCCAGCAGCCGGAGTCAAGAGACCCAGTACTTC
.,TRBV7-6,.,TRBJ2-3,CASSFRTLDTQYF,TGTGCCAGCAGCTTTCGGACTTTGGATACGCAGTATTTT
.,TRBV30,.,TRBJ2-7,CAWSEKRSAGRGNEQYF,TGTGCCTGGAGTGAGAAACGTAGCGCGGGGCGAGGCAACGAGCAGTACTTC
.,TRBV15,.,TRBJ1-1,CATRGGGFGDEAFF,TGTGCCACCAGGGGTGGGGGGTTTGGAGATGAAGCTTTCTTT
.,TRBV6-5,.,TRBJ1-5,CASSTGDQPQHF,TGTGCCAGCTCGACAGGAGATCAGCCCCAGCATTTT
.,TRBV9,.,TRBJ1-2,CASSVGGGRRADYGYTF,TGTGCCAGCAGCGTAGGGGGGGGCAGGAGGGCGGACTATGGCTACACCTTC
few,TRBV4-2,TRBD1,TRBJ1-4,CASSQATGQGSEKLFF,TGTGCCAGCAGCCAAGCCACGGGACAGGGGAGTGAAAAACTGTTTTTT
.,TRBV9,TRBD1,TRBJ1-2,CASSRGQAENGYTF,TGTGCCAGCAGTCGTGGACAGGCAGAAAATGGCTACACCTTC
.,TRBV10-3,.,TRBJ2-3,CATAVGATDTQYF,TGTGCCACGGCGGTCGGAGCCACAGATACGCAGTATTTT
.,TRBV5-6,.,TRBJ1-5,CASSLPGSNQPQHF,TGTGCCAGCAGCTTGCCAGGGAGCAATCAGCCCCAGCATTTT
.,TRBV4-1,.,TRBJ1-5,CASSQSPPDSGVQPQHF,TGCGCCAGCAGCCAGTCCCCCCCGGACAGCGGCGTTCAGCCCCAGCATTTT
few,TRBV6-5,TRBD1,TRBJ2-7,CASSYHHRGYEQYF,TGTGCCAGCAGTTATCACCACAGGGGCTACGAGCAGTACTTC
.,TRBV23-1,TRBD2,TRBJ2-1,CASNGTSDSMENEQFF,TGCGCCAGCAACGGGACTAGCGACTCTATGGAAAATGAGCAGTTCTTC
.,TRBV6-6,TRBD1,TRBJ2-2,CASTLRTGATGELFF,TGTGCCAGCACCCTACGGACAGGGGCCACCGGGGAGCTGTTTTTT
once,TRBV30,.,TRBJ2-1,CAWSGGVIYEQFF,TGTGCCTGGAGTGGGGGGGTGATTTATGAGCAGTTCTTC
.,TRBV27,.,TRBJ1-2,CASSYRVSYGYTF,TGTGCCAGCAGCTACAGGGTTAGCTATGGCTACACCTTC
.,TRBV18,TRBD1,TRBJ1-5,CASSPGQGVQPQHF,TGTGCCAGCTCACCGGGACAGGGGGTTCAGCCCCAGCATTTT
.,TRBV10-3,.,TRBJ2-7,CATTNEEVGEQYF,TGTGCCACTACCAACGAGGAGGTAGGGGAGCAGTACTTC
.,TRBV6-1,TRBD1,TRBJ2-3,CATAGTGGTDTQYF,TGTGCCACCGCCGGGACAGGGGGCACAGATACGCAGTATTTT
.,TRBV15,.,TRBJ2-7,CATSSRNQGHEQYF,TGTGCCACCAGCAGCAGAAACCAGGGCCACGAGCAGTACTTC
.,TRBV28,.,TRBJ1-5,CASNRDSNQPQHF,TGTGCCAGCAATCGCGACAGTAATCAGCCCCAGCATTTT
.,TRBV7-8,.,TRBJ2-1,CASSFSGSFNEQFF,TGTGCCAGCAGCTTTAGCGGTTCGTTCAATGAGCAGTTCTTC
.,TRBV30,TRBD1,TRBJ1-3,CAWSVRWTGSDTIYF,TGTGCCTGGAGTGTACGGTGGACAGGTTCGGACACCATATATTTT
.,TRBV11-2,TRBD1,TRBJ2-1,CASSRQGALGEQFF,TGTGCCAGCAGCCGACAGGGGGCGCTTGGTGAGCAGTTCTTC